Sequencing of this T cell receptor beta chain was carried out in a study of OX40 agonist ivuxolimab in advanced cancers. Looking at the study overall: About 42% of patients had received prior checkpoint inhibitor therapy. Study-wide findings and caveats: Within 6 weeks, CD4+ and CD8+ blood T cells expanded clonally at 0.1 to 3.0 mg/kg.

The repertoire was sequenced with immunoSEQ multiplex PCR; TCRdb's copy has only in-frame clones and lacks some. The table has tens of thousands of clones, approximately 86% seen once; the top ten hold roughly 19%. Of note for this clone: The target antigen is unknown.

This material consisted of CD4+ or CD8+ T cells sorted from blood, taken in a trial of the OX40 agonist ivuxolimab. The receptor's source is an adult with an advanced solid tumor such as melanoma, head and neck, liver or kidney cancer.

As DNA, the CDR3 is TGCGCCAGCAGCCCGACCGGACAGGGGATGGCTGGGGCCAACGTCCTGACTTTC. This gives the protein CASSPTGQGMAGANVLTF. The chain couples TRBV5-1 to TRBJ2-6; TRBD1 matches at 9 bases. This CDR3 spans 18 amino acids. The germline gives CDR1 SGHRS, CDR2 YFSETQ. V shed 4 bases, J shed 2 bases, and the junction held 10 bases outside the gene matches.